This T cell receptor beta chain comes out of a study of T cell repertoires in ileal Crohn's disease. At the level of the study: Thiopurines (about ten) or anti-TNF agents (roughly 17) were given postoperatively to about half. M0 samples are biopsies from inflamed ileum in the resection specimen. Study-wide points: Compared with CD4 T cells, sorted CD8 cells carried more expanded clones.

Remarks on this clone: Its antigen is unknown.

Profiling relied on immunoSEQ multiplex PCR, and the TCRdb table lists in-frame clones only, not all of them. Among approximately 5,400 clones listed, about 81% were seen once. Noted time point: inflamed ileum from the surgical specimen. Included were adult ileal or ileocolonic Crohn's patients indicated for ileocolonic resection. Germline V gene sequence: CDR1 GTSNPN, CDR2 SVGIG (reference sequence). The CDR3 consists of 15 residues. The V gene lost 0 bases and the J gene lost 3 bases, with 12 bases spanning the gap. V usage is TRBV30 and J usage is TRBJ1-3; D remains unclear. The source of this sequence is an adult with Crohn's disease. The sequencing sample was made of ileal tissue. CDR3 coding DNA: TGTGCCTGGAGTGTACTTGGCAGCCGTGGAAACACCATATATTTT. Translation gives CAWSVLGSRGNTIYF.